This T cell receptor beta chain was profiled in a study of blood T cell repertoires in COVID-19. Across the study: Acute and convalescent COVID-19 specimens originated in the United States, Italy and Spain. Sample material is recorded as cDNA or gDNA derived from T cells, B-cell-depleted T cells, or PBMCs.

This CDR3 has 19 amino acids. This clone was detected only once. Using immunoSEQ multiplex PCR, the repertoire was profiled, and TCRdb retains in-frame clones only, with some absent. The sample has around 450,000 clones; around 90% are singletons. The receptor comes from a woman younger than 35 who had recovered from COVID-19. The chain uses TRBV12-2 and TRBJ1-1. TRBV12-2 has pseudogene status. The specimen sequenced was PBMCs or T cells enriched from blood (not recorded which). The CDR3 DNA reads as TGTGCAAGTCGCTTAGCGTTGGAATTTCGCGGGGCCAGAGGGACTGAAGCTTTCTTT. It codes for CASRLALEFRGARGTEAFF.